This entry lists 6 T cell receptor beta chains sequenced from one sample in a study of cytomegalovirus exposure and HLA in healthy donors. The PCR contained 60 Vbeta and 13 Jbeta primers. Produced via immunoSEQ multiplex PCR; TCRdb's table is partial and in-frame only. Among roughly 190,000 clones listed, more than 60% were seen once. Material: PBMCs. The receptor source for this set is a female donor in good health and CMV-seronegative.

V gene TRBV5-4 combines with J gene TRBJ2-3; D may be TRBD2 (6 bases). Trimming shortened V by 4 bases and J by 3 bases, and 12 bases separated the two germline ends. The CDR3 is made up of 14 amino acids. Germline CDR1 and CDR2: SGHNT and YYREEE (reference sequence). The CDR3 sequence: CASSLRDFTDTQYF. The CDR3 DNA reads as TGTGCCAGCAGCCTCCGGGACTTTACAGATACGCAGTATTTT.

The CDR3 bases are TGCAGCGTTGGGCGAGAGGAGTATGGCTACACCTTC. It translates to CSVGREEYGYTF. The chain joins TRBV29-1 to TRBJ1-2; unclear D gene. The germline CDR1 and CDR2 sequences are SQVTM and ANQGSEA. The V end was cut by 4 bases, the J end by 5 bases, with 11 bases between. This CDR3 has 12 residues.

This sequence joins TRBV4-3 and TRBJ2-7; 12 bases are a match to TRBD1. The ends lost 6 bases at V and 5 bases at J; junction bases unmatched: 2. From germline, CDR1 is LGHNA and CDR2 YSLEER. CDR3 size: 13 residues. This CDR3 is CASRGTGGNEQYF. The CDR3 region has the DNA TGCGCCAGCAGAGGGACAGGGGGCAACGAGCAGTACTTC.

Only a few counts were recorded for this clone. CDR3 sequence reads: CASSYQTGFGYTF. CDR3 DNA: TGTGCCAGCAGCTACCAGACAGGGTTTGGCTACACCTTC. The J gene is TRBJ1-2, the V gene TRBV7-9, with TRBD1 matching 7 bases. Per germline, CDR1 SEHNR and CDR2 FQNEAQ (reference sequence). With 4 bases clipped from V and 7 bases from J, the junction kept 6 bases outside the gene matches. The CDR3 has 13 amino acids.

The chain couples TRBV9 to TRBJ2-1, with TRBD2 matching 11 bases. V was pared by 0 bases and J by 7 bases, with 6 bases of the junction left unmatched. The CDR3 totals 16 residues. Looked up from germline, CDR1 is SGDLS and CDR2 is YYNGEE. In DNA, the CDR3 is TGTGCCAGCAGCGTAGAAGCTAGCGGGGGGACTAATGAGCAGTTCTTC. Its protein is CASSVEASGGTNEQFF. The complete variable domain, with remaining parts taken from reference TRBV9 and TRBJ2-1, reads DSGVTQTPKHLITATGQRVTLRCSPRSGDLSVYWYQQSLDQGLQFLIQYYNGEERAKGNILERFSAQQFPDLHSELNLSSLELGDSALYFCASSVEASGGTNEQFFGPGTRLTVL.

This clone was observed a few times. The chain is built from TRBV5-1 and TRBJ1-1, with 8 bases that match TRBD1. V lost 6 bases to trimming and J lost 0 bases; unmatched junction nucleotides: 4. The CDR3 has 14 amino acids. Germline CDR1 is SGHRS and CDR2 is YFSETQ. This CDR3 is CASNSGGLNTEAFF. For the CDR3, the DNA is TGCGCCAGCAACTCAGGGGGCTTGAACACTGAAGCTTTCTTT.